The sequence of this T cell receptor beta chain was determined in a study of CD8 T cells in Susac syndrome. Study-level findings and limits: That the number of individuals in its TCR sequencing and HLA analysis was relatively small was acknowledged by the study.

Roughly 0.45 to 1 ug RNA was reverse transcribed with random hexamers. An immunoSEQ multiplex PCR amplified TCR beta CDR3 over 54 Vbeta and 13 Jbeta. From the immunoSEQ multiplex PCR reads, TCRdb called clonotypes with MiXCR, one entry per CDR3 protein. The sample holds about 150,000 distinct CDR3 sequences, around 95% seen once. This clonotype was counted once. Its cognate antigen is unknown. CD8+ and CD4+ T cells from blood underwent TCR beta sequencing. The multiple sclerosis controls were treatment-naive patients with relapsing-remitting disease that was stable or active. V gave up 4 bases and J gave up 4 bases; unmatched junction bases: 7. The CDR3 runs to 15 residues. Germline V gene data show CDR1 as SGHAT and CDR2 as FQDESV (reference sequence).

Material: CD8+ T cells from PBMCs. This TCR was recovered from a human donor with multiple sclerosis. The V and J genes are TRBV11-1 and TRBJ2-1; 7 bases fit TRBD1. The CDR3 sequence is CASSSLGDRYNEQFF. Here the CDR3 DNA reads TGTGCCAGCAGCTCCCTTGGGGACAGATACAATGAGCAGTTCTTC.